This T cell receptor (beta chain) derives from a study of blood T cell repertoires in COVID-19 (dated by TCRdb to about 2020). Context from the whole study: Samples from collaborators originated in the United States, Italy and Spain and spanned both the acute and convalescent phases of COVID-19. Samples were obtained from the ongoing ImmuneRACE study (first 160 participants) and from about 1,300 subjects provided by 6 global collaborators. The dataset comprised deeply sampled blood TCRbeta repertoires from subjects exposed to, actively infected with, or recovered from COVID-19. Where available, HLA class I and class II types were taken from metadata supplied by the sample provider and were not determined by assay-based typing. Nearly every sample came with metadata listing a de-identified subject ID, COVID-19 status, age in years and sex. The repertoires were made available in a free public database intended to serve as a resource for research on the immune response to SARS-CoV-2. The material from the prospective study consisted of cDNA or gDNA derived from T cells, B-cell-depleted T cells, or PBMCs. Overall study outcomes, separate from this receptor: Clinical and demographic metadata were provided uncurated, with the amount varying by source and participant.

Trimming takes 4 bases off V and 5 bases off J; junction bases not matched to a gene: 9. Including the terminal cysteine and phenylalanine, the CDR3 comprises 15 residues. Just the 45-base CDR3 DNA is kept, in frame starting at base 1. CDR1 SGHRS and CDR2 YFSETQ are derived from the germline V gene. One collaborating source in Seattle enrolled patients during active infection and followed them longitudinally through the course of disease. Whole blood was collected in K2EDTA tubes by collaborating institutions according to the institutions' own protocols. For TCRbeta analysis, collaborator samples were shipped as frozen whole blood, as isolated PBMCs, or as DNA extracted from either sample type. The immunoSEQ Assay, a bias-controlled multiplex PCR, was used to amplify TCRbeta CDR3 regions from genomic DNA. As for the authors' bioinformatics: Within the assay, amplification of reference gene primers was used to estimate how many nucleated cells each sample contained. Sequence reads were collapsed and filtered to measure the absolute abundance of every unique TCRbeta CDR3 rearrangement. For each sample, productive Simpson clonality was calculated as the square root of Simpson's diversity index over productive rearrangements. The table was pulled from immuneACCESS by TCRdb, which kept in-frame rearrangements only. Such tables lose some clones; where checked, under half of the loss comes from unresolved V genes, and the rest has no known cause. V and J calls and clone size are as listed in that table; D and trimming were resolved from the DNA. Within this sample are a few hundred thousand clones, with more than 80% of them counted one time only. The leading ten clones occupy over 1% of the sample.

Of note for this clone: Its cognate antigen has yet to be identified. There are no base qualities to consult, and no much larger clone falls within one base.

The TCR comes from a woman aged 25 to 39 with COVID-19, enrolled during active disease. Recombination linked TRBV5-1 to TRBJ2-7, and 10 junctional nucleotides match TRBD2. The sequencing sample was made of peripheral blood. The DNA reads TGCGCCAGCAGCGCGGGACTAGCGAACCCCCACGAGCAGTACTTC. This codes for CASSAGLANPHEQYF.